The 18 T cell receptor beta chains below all came from one sample that was sequenced in a study of shared clonotypes between healthy human individuals. Naive CD8 cells lacked CD45RO and underwent positive selection for CCR7, leaving out terminally differentiated effector memory CD45RA+ cells. Data came from immunoSEQ multiplex PCR; TCRdb stores just in-frame clones and leaves some out. In the table there are millions of clones, roughly 94% of which are singletons. The specimen sequenced was naive CD8+ T cells sorted from blood. These receptors originate from a man aged 18 to 29 in good health.

The chain is built from TRBV19 and TRBJ1-1; D perhaps matches TRBD1 (6 bases). Germline assignment: CDR1 LNHDA and CDR2 SQIVND (reference sequence). Trimming cost V 0 bases and J 5 bases, with 13 bases left between them. There are 15 residues in the CDR3. The CDR3 loop is CASSIDGTGRTEAFF. CDR3 nucleotides: TGTGCCAGTAGTATAGATGGAACAGGGCGAACTGAAGCTTTCTTT.

V and J are TRBV13 and TRBJ2-7; 12 bases are a match to TRBD1. Germline CDR1 and CDR2: PRHDT and FYEKMQ (reference sequence). V lost 5 bases to trimming and J lost 3 bases; unmatched junction nucleotides: 8. This CDR3 spans 16 amino acids. The CDR3 region has the DNA TGTGCCAGCAGCAGCGGGGGGACAGGGGGCATCTACGAGCAGTACTTC. Protein sequence: CASSSGGTGGIYEQYF.

The chain is built from TRBV5-1 and TRBJ1-1, with 8 bases matching TRBD1. Germline-derived CDR1 and CDR2 are SGHRS and YFSETQ. The CDR3 contains 19 residues. V lost 0 bases, J lost 5 bases, and 18 bases stayed unmatched. Here the CDR3 DNA reads TGCGCCAGCAGCTTGGGGTCGTCAGGGGGCAGCAGGGTGAGGACTGAAGCTTTCTTT. Residues: CASSLGSSGGSRVRTEAFF.

The chain employs TRBV7-8 and TRBJ1-2; D not certain. The CDR3 runs to 16 residues. Germline V gives CDR1 SGHVS, CDR2 FQNEAQ. Trimming left V 1 base short and J 4 bases short, with 16 bases between. The CDR3 reads CASSLVGREGPYGYTF. The CDR3 DNA follows: TGTGCCAGCAGCTTAGTGGGTAGGGAGGGCCCCTATGGCTACACCTTC.

The chain uses TRBV28 and TRBJ2-1, with TRBD1 identical over 8 bases. CDR3 length equals 20 residues. J lost 7 bases, V lost 7 bases, and 27 bases had no gene match. Germline V gene data show CDR1 as MDHEN and CDR2 as SYDVKM. The CDR3 spells CASTTLTAQGAHGSRNEQFF. CDR3 nucleotide sequence: TGTGCCAGCACCACACTCACGGCTCAGGGGGCGCACGGCTCGAGGAATGAGCAGTTCTTC.

V usage is TRBV27 and J usage is TRBJ2-7; 7 bases map to TRBD2. CDR3 size: 16 residues. Unmatched junction bases numbered 11, after V lost 6 bases and J lost 0 bases. The germline CDR1 and CDR2 sequences are MNHEY and SMNVEV (reference sequence). The chain's CDR3 is CASRERASGSSYEQYF. CDR3 nucleotides: TGTGCCAGCAGAGAAAGGGCTAGCGGAAGCTCCTACGAGCAGTACTTC.

Worth noting for this clone: A read error may produce the germline difference seen at one junction end. The rearrangement uses TRBV2 and TRBJ1-2; D call uncertain. Germline V gene sequence: CDR1 SNHLY, CDR2 FYNNEI. The CDR3 loop spans 15 amino acids. The CDR3 DNA reads as TGTGCCAGAAGTGGTCCTGGCCCCGTCACGGATGGCTACACCTTC. Protein: CARSGPGPVTDGYTF.

This clone was counted a single time. The chain uses TRBV27 and TRBJ1-2; 10 nucleotides align to TRBD1. V was pared by 4 bases and J by 7 bases, with 6 bases of the junction left unmatched. Germline V gene data show CDR1 as MNHEY and CDR2 as SMNVEV (reference sequence). This CDR3 spans 14 amino acids. CDR3 sequence: CASSSTGGSLGYTF. CDR3 sequence (DNA): TGTGCCAGCAGTTCGACAGGGGGCTCCCTTGGCTACACCTTC.

The genes are TRBV9 and TRBJ2-5, with 7 bases fitting TRBD1. CDR1 SGDLS and CDR2 YYNGEE come from the germline V gene. V gave up 4 bases and J gave up 2 bases; unmatched junction bases: 5. This CDR3 region has 14 residues. The CDR3 sequence: CASSTQGQQETQYF. In nucleotides, the CDR3 is TGTGCCAGCAGCACACAGGGGCAGCAAGAGACCCAGTACTTC.

The chain links TRBV27 to TRBJ2-1; 8 bases map to TRBD1. CDR1 is MNHEY and CDR2 is SMNVEV in the germline V gene (reference sequence). The CDR3 totals 13 residues. V lost 3 bases, J lost 8 bases, and 3 bases stayed unmatched. This CDR3 is CASSLLDRDEQFF. DNA for the CDR3: TGTGCCAGCAGTTTGCTGGACAGGGATGAGCAGTTCTTC.

The rearrangement links TRBV7-9 to TRBJ2-1; D ambiguous. From germline, CDR1 is SEHNR and CDR2 FQNEAQ (reference sequence). This CDR3 is 15 amino acids long. Trimming removed 5 bases at V and 6 bases at J, with 17 bases between. This CDR3 is CASSPGHSEANEQFF. Here the CDR3 DNA reads TGTGCCAGCAGCCCGGGCCACTCAGAGGCCAATGAGCAGTTCTTC.

The chain has TRBV5-6 and TRBJ2-7; D perhaps matches TRBD1 (5 bases). This CDR3 is built from 15 residues. CDR1 is SGHDT, CDR2 YYEEEE, per germline. The germline V and J ends were trimmed by 4 bases and 5 bases, with 19 bases remaining between them. The CDR3: CASSLGRGAMDEQYF. The CDR3 nucleotides read TGTGCCAGCAGCCTTGGAAGGGGCGCCATGGACGAGCAGTACTTC.

This chain uses TRBV9 with TRBJ2-7; 9 bases agree with TRBD2. Looked up from germline, CDR1 is SGDLS and CDR2 is YYNGEE. This CDR3 is built from 16 residues. With V trimmed by 3 bases and J by 4 bases, 11 bases remained unmatched. CDR3 bases: TGTGCCAGCAGCGAGGAAGGGGCGGGAGGGCCTTACGAGCAGTACTTC. Translating gives CASSEEGAGGPYEQYF.

This clone has only one observation. The CDR3 DNA sequence: TGTGCCAGCAGTTACTCGGTAGAGCGGGGCCCCTACGAGCAGTACTTC. Translated: CASSYSVERGPYEQYF. The chain employs TRBV6-5 and TRBJ2-7; 7 nucleotides agree with TRBD2. The CDR3 totals 16 residues. With V trimmed by 0 bases and J by 2 bases, 7 bases remained unmatched. Per germline, CDR1 MNHEY and CDR2 SVGAGI.

This rearrangement joins TRBV6-5 to TRBJ2-1; 12 nucleotides align to TRBD2. V dropped 4 bases and J dropped 5; count of bases not matched to a gene: 6. The CDR3 extends over 16 amino acids. The germline gives CDR1 MNHEY, CDR2 SVGAGI. This CDR3 is CASSSTSGGKNNEQFF. The CDR3 nucleotides are TGTGCCAGCAGTTCAACTAGCGGGGGGAAAAACAATGAGCAGTTCTTC.

This clone was observed once. V and J are TRBV9 and TRBJ2-2; 10 bases match TRBD2. The CDR3 has 18 amino acids. With 4 bases clipped from V and 4 bases from J, the junction kept 13 bases outside the gene matches. Germline values: CDR1 SGDLS, CDR2 YYNGEE. The CDR3 loop is CASSPNPSGRAITGELFF. The CDR3 DNA reads TGTGCCAGCAGCCCTAACCCCAGCGGGAGGGCCATCACCGGGGAGCTGTTTTTT.

The genes are TRBV10-2 and TRBJ2-1; a weak D match, TRBD1 (6 bases). Germline loops: CDR1 WSHSY, CDR2 SAAADI. The CDR3 extends over 12 amino acids. Trimming left V 10 bases short and J 8 bases short, with 15 bases between. The CDR3 nucleotides read TGCGCCATACAGGGCGCCGTCGATGAGCAGTTCTTC. It specifies CAIQGAVDEQFF.

The V call is TRBV29-1, the J call TRBJ2-5; D is possibly TRBD1 (6 bases). The better agreement between TRBJ2-7 and the DNA end casts doubt on the J call. This CDR3 comprises 12 residues. The V gene's germline CDR1 is SQVTM and CDR2 ANQGSEA. CDR3 sequence reads: CSVFDRSYEQYF. The CDR3 region has the DNA TGCAGCGTCTTCGACAGGAGCTACGAGCAGTACTTC.